Presented here are 26 T cell receptor beta chains from one specimen sequenced in a study of blood T cell repertoires in COVID-19. Profiling relied on immunoSEQ multiplex PCR, and the TCRdb table lists in-frame clones only, not all of them. The profile shows a few hundred thousand clones, 88% of them singletons. Source material: PBMCs or T cells enriched from blood (not recorded which). All receptors derive from a woman between 35 and 50 years old with acute COVID-19.

The V and J genes are TRBV10-2 and TRBJ2-5; 13 bases fit TRBD2. CDR1 WSHSY and CDR2 SAAADI come from the germline V gene. V was clipped by 6 bases and J by 5 bases; unmatched bases: 3. CDR3 length: 14 amino acids. The CDR3 loop reads CASRGLAGHETQYF. Here the CDR3 DNA reads TGCGCCAGCAGGGGACTAGCGGGACATGAGACCCAGTACTTC.

As to this clone: At one end the junction does not follow the germline gene, possibly because of a read error. V usage is TRBV2 and J usage is TRBJ2-1; 8 bases match TRBD2. Germline-derived CDR1 and CDR2 are SNHLY and FYNNEI. The CDR3 extends over 15 amino acids. The DNA for the CDR3 is TGTGCCCCCCCCGTTGGGACTAGTAGTACCAATAAGCAGTTCTTC. Its protein is CAPPVGTSSTNKQFF.

The chain uses TRBV11-3 and TRBJ1-1; maybe TRBD1 (5 bases). CDR1 and CDR2 from the germline V gene are SGHNT and YENEEA. V was shortened by 6 bases and J by 6 bases, with 17 bases between the two germline ends. The CDR3 is 14 amino acids. The CDR3 protein is CASSFQGIYAEAFF. In DNA form, the CDR3 reads TGTGCCAGCAGTTTCCAGGGTATCTACGCTGAAGCTTTCTTT.

This clone was picked up a small number of times. The genes are TRBV11-2 and TRBJ2-3; no clear D gene. The germline V gene has CDR1 SGHAT and CDR2 FQNNGV. CDR3 length equals 15 residues. The V gene lost 5 bases and the J gene lost 2 bases, with 14 bases spanning the gap. CDR3 nucleotides: TGTGCCAGCAGCCCATCAGGCGATGTCACAGATACGCAGTATTTT. Protein sequence: CASSPSGDVTDTQYF.

The chain couples TRBV9 to TRBJ1-1; D gene ambiguous. Germline CDR1 SGDLS, CDR2 YYNGEE. V gave up 0 bases and J gave up 5 bases, with 17 bases separating them. The CDR3 length is 16 residues. The CDR3 region is CASSVGDVRRGTEAFF. The CDR3 coding sequence is TGTGCCAGCAGCGTAGGAGACGTTAGGAGAGGGACTGAAGCTTTCTTT.

A single count supports this clone. The rearrangement joins TRBV2 to TRBJ1-4, with 7 bases lining up with TRBD1. The CDR3 loop spans 15 amino acids. The germline gives CDR1 SNHLY, CDR2 FYNNEI. The V segment lost 0 bases and the J segment 8 bases; nucleotides outside the gene matches: 6. CDR3 sequence: CASSEAHQGGEKLFF. The CDR3 nucleotides are TGTGCCAGCAGTGAAGCTCATCAGGGGGGCGAAAAACTGTTTTTT.

The gene calls are TRBV4-1 and TRBJ1-2; tentative D call: TRBD1 (5 bases). CDR1 and CDR2 (germline): MGHRA, YSYEKL. This CDR3 is built from 16 residues. Trimming left V 1 base short and J 5 bases short, with 17 bases between. CDR3 sequence (DNA): TGCGCCAGCAGCCAAGTCGGGCGGACACGAAGTTATGGCTACACCTTC. Translating it yields CASSQVGRTRSYGYTF.

The chain's CDR3 is CASSQVTVTDTQYF. The CDR3 DNA is TGCGCCAGCAGCCAAGTGACAGTCACAGATACGCAGTATTTT. This chain connects TRBV4-3 to TRBJ2-3; tentatively, D is TRBD1 (5 bases). The germline CDR1 and CDR2 sequences are LGHNA and YSLEER. V shed 1 base and J shed 2 bases, with 7 bases lying between them. The CDR3 is 14 residues long.

The chain combines TRBV19 with TRBJ1-5; 7 positions match TRBD1. V trimming: 6 bases; J trimming: 8 bases; junction bases outside the gene matches: 13. The CDR3 consists of 15 residues. CDR1 is LNHDA and CDR2 is SQIVND in the germline V gene (reference sequence). This chain's CDR3 is CASRGIQGTTKPQHF. The CDR3 region has the DNA TGTGCCAGTAGGGGGATACAGGGGACGACTAAGCCCCAGCATTTT.

The chain uses TRBV7-9 and TRBJ1-1; 7 bases match TRBD1. This CDR3 has 15 residues. The V gene end was trimmed by 5 bases and the J gene end by 3 bases; junction bases not matched to a gene: 9. The germline CDR1 and CDR2 sequences are SEHNR and FQNEAQ (reference sequence). CDR3 in DNA: TGTGCCAGCAGCGCCTTTACAGGGGAGGACACTGAAGCTTTCTTT. Its protein product is CASSAFTGEDTEAFF.

This clone occurred once. The genes are TRBV19 and TRBJ1-6; the D gene is possibly TRBD1 (6 bases). This CDR3 is built from 18 residues. Germline CDR1 reads LNHDA; CDR2 reads SQIVND (reference sequence). Trimming left V 7 bases short and J 0 bases short, with 19 bases between. CDR3 sequence reads: CASTPLSRGLSYNSPLHF. In nucleotides, the CDR3 is TGTGCCAGTACCCCCCTGAGCAGGGGTCTCTCCTATAATTCACCCCTCCACTTT.

The genes are TRBV7-9 and TRBJ2-5; maybe TRBD1 (5 bases). The CDR3 extends over 13 amino acids. In germline, CDR1 is SEHNR, CDR2 FQNEAQ (reference sequence). Trimming pared 7 bases from V and 4 bases from J, leaving 13 bases between. CDR3 residues: CASTSSGAETQYF. In nucleotides, the CDR3 is TGTGCCAGCACCTCTAGTGGGGCAGAGACCCAGTACTTC.

Only a few counts were recorded for this clone. This same CDR3 is encoded by further DNA sequences in the sample. The rearrangement joins TRBV5-1 to TRBJ1-6, with no clear D. Trimming cost V 2 bases and J 0 bases, with 6 bases left between them. The germline CDR1 and CDR2 sequences are SGHRS and YFSETQ. The CDR3 is 15 residues long. CDR3 sequence reads: CASSLRSSYNSPLHF. The DNA of the CDR3 is TGCGCCAGCAGCTTAAGGAGCTCCTATAATTCACCCCTCCACTTT.

This clone was observed a single time. For the CDR3, the DNA is TGCGCCAGCAGCCAAGAGGGCACTAGCGGGGATAATGAGCAGTTCTTC. Its protein is CASSQEGTSGDNEQFF. The chain combines TRBV4-3 with TRBJ2-1, with 10 bases identical to TRBD2. The trim removed 0 bases at V and 7 bases at J, leaving 6 bases unmatched. Germline values: CDR1 LGHNA, CDR2 YSLEER. The CDR3 runs to 16 residues.

This sequence joins TRBV2 and TRBJ2-6, with a weak D call TRBD2 (5 bases). Trimming stripped 7 bases from V and 0 bases from J, with 10 bases between. The CDR3 extends over 15 amino acids. CDR1 SNHLY and CDR2 FYNNEI come from the germline V gene. The CDR3 reads CASNRGISGANVLTF. As DNA, the CDR3 is TGTGCCAGCAACAGAGGGATCTCTGGGGCCAACGTCCTGACTTTC.

This clone occurred once. The rearrangement links TRBV19 to TRBJ1-4; maybe TRBD1 (5 bases). The germline V and J ends were trimmed by 5 bases and 7 bases, with 11 bases remaining between them. Germline V lookup: CDR1 LNHDA, CDR2 SQIVND (reference sequence). This CDR3 has 13 residues. The CDR3 region is CASSSGGTEKLFF. In DNA, the CDR3 is TGTGCCAGTAGTTCGGGGGGTACTGAAAAACTGTTTTTT.

The chain carries TRBV25-1 and TRBJ2-7, with TRBD1 matching 9 bases. The CDR3 runs 13 residues. The V segment lost 9 bases and the J segment 3 bases; nucleotides outside the gene matches: 6. Germline CDR1 and CDR2: MGHDK and SYGVNS. The CDR3 here is CARDTGGHYEQYV. CDR3 coding DNA: TGTGCCAGAGACACAGGGGGCCACTACGAGCAGTACGTC.

The rearrangement links TRBV27 to TRBJ2-5; TRBD1 matches at 11 bases. Germline CDR1 and CDR2: MNHEY and SMNVEV (reference sequence). The CDR3 is 16 residues long. The V and J ends lost 8 bases and 1 base, in that order; junction bases with no gene match: 9. CDR3 nucleotide sequence: TGTGCCAGCCAACTTTTGGGACAGGGGGTCCAAGAGACCCAGTACTTC. The encoded protein is CASQLLGQGVQETQYF.

V and J are TRBV7-9 and TRBJ2-7; D is unclear. Germline V gives CDR1 SEHNR, CDR2 FQNEAQ (reference sequence). With 2 bases removed from V and 2 bases from J, the gap between germline ends came to 10 bases. The CDR3 consists of 14 residues. This CDR3 reads CASSLPGATYEQYF. CDR3 DNA: TGTGCCAGCAGCTTACCTGGAGCAACCTACGAGCAGTACTTC.

This chain links TRBV14 with TRBJ1-4, with TRBD1 identical over 10 bases. The CDR3 contains 17 residues. J gave up 6 bases and V 4 bases, and 11 bases lay outside the gene matches. Germline CDR1 and CDR2: SGHDN and FVKESK. CDR3 region: CASSPSAGQGFYEKLFF. Here the CDR3 DNA reads TGTGCCAGCAGCCCTTCAGCGGGACAGGGGTTTTATGAAAAACTGTTTTTT.

A note on this clone: The junction departs from the called germline gene at one end, perhaps through a read error. The chain couples TRBV5-1 to TRBJ2-3, with TRBD1 matching 9 bases. The CDR3 totals 15 residues. Per germline, CDR1 SGHRS and CDR2 YFSETQ. The CDR3 region is CASRLGQGGTDTQYF. The CDR3 DNA sequence: TGCGCCAGCAGATTGGGACAGGGTGGAACAGATACGCAGTATTTT. The entire variable domain, with the rest obtained from reference TRBV5-1 and TRBJ2-3, is as follows: KAGVTQTPRYLIKTRGQQVTLSCSPISGHRSVSWYQQTPGQGLQFLFEYFSETQRNKGNFPGRFSGRQFSNSRSEMNVSTLELGDSALYLCASRLGQGGTDTQYFGPGTRLTVL.

The chain uses TRBV6-5 and TRBJ1-2, with TRBD1 matching over 9 bases. The CDR3 spans 13 residues. V was pared by 5 bases and J by 6 bases, with 4 bases of the junction left unmatched. Germline CDR1 is MNHEY and CDR2 is SVGAGI. This CDR3 is CASSRDRANGYTF. CDR3 sequence (DNA): TGTGCCAGCAGTAGGGACAGGGCCAATGGCTACACCTTC.

This chain connects TRBV6-6 to TRBJ1-1; D not certain. The CDR3 extends over 12 amino acids. CDR1 is MNHNY and CDR2 is SVGAGI in the germline V gene (reference sequence). Trimming removed 0 bases at V and 5 bases at J, with 4 bases between. The CDR3 protein is CASSYSLTEAFF. As DNA, the CDR3 is TGTGCCAGCAGTTACTCCCTTACTGAAGCTTTCTTT.

This rearrangement joins TRBV7-9 to TRBJ2-1; the match to TRBD2 covers 7 bases. The germline gives CDR1 SEHNR, CDR2 FQNEAQ (reference sequence). This CDR3 comprises 15 residues. Trimming at V came to 2 bases and at J to 4 bases, leaving 5 bases not matched to a gene. The CDR3 DNA reads as TGTGCCAGCAGCTTATGGGCGGGAGCATACAATGAGCAGTTCTTC. It yields the protein CASSLWAGAYNEQFF.

This sequence joins TRBV29-1 and TRBJ1-1, with D unresolved. In germline, CDR1 is SQVTM, CDR2 ANQGSEA. V was trimmed by 6 bases and J by 6 bases, leaving 11 bases between them. The CDR3 is 11 amino acids. This chain's CDR3 is CSVYPLPEAFF. The CDR3 nucleotides read TGCAGCGTCTACCCTCTGCCTGAAGCTTTCTTT.

CDR3 bases: TGTGCCAGCAGTTACGCGGGACAGGGAAGCAATCAGCCCCAGCATTTT. Translation: CASSYAGQGSNQPQHF. The genes are TRBV6-2 or TRBV6-3 and TRBJ1-5; TRBD1 aligns across 9 bases. This CDR3 spans 16 amino acids. V gave up 2 bases and J gave up 1 base; unmatched junction bases: 3. Germline lookup yields CDR1 MNHEY and CDR2 SVGEGT.